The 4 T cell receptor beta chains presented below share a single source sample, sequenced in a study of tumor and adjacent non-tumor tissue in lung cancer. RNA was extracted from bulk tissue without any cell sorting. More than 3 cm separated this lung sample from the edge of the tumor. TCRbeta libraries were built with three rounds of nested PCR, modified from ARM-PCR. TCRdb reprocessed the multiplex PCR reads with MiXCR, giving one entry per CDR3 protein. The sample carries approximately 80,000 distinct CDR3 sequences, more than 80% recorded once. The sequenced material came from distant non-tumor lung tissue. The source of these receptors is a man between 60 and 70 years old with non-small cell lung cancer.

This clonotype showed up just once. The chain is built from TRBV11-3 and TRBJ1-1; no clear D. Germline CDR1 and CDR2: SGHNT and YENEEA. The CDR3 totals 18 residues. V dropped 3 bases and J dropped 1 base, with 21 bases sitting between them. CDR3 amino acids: CASSLMPNLYGRNTEAFF. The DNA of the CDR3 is TGTGCCAGCAGCTTGATGCCGAATCTGTATGGTAGGAACACTGAAGCTTTCTTT.

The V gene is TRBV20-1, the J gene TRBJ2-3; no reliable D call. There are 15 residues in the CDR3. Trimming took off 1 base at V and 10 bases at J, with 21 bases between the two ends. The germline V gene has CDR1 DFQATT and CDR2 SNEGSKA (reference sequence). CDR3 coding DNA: TGCAGTGCTAGAGGTGCAGTTAGGGTGTCAGAAGCGCAGTATTTT. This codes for CSARGAVRVSEAQYF.

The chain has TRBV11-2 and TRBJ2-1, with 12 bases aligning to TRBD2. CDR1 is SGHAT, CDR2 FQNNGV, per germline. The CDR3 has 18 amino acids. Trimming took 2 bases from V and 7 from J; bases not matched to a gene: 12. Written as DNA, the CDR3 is TGTGCCAGCAGCTTAAGGGGGGTCGGAACTAGCGGGAGGAATGAGCAGTTCTTC. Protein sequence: CASSLRGVGTSGRNEQFF.

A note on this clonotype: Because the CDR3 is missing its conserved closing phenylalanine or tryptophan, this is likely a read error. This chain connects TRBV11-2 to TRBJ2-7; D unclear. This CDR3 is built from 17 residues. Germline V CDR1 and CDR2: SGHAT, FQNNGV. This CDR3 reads CASGLIPEALKGNEQYI. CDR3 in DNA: TGTGCCAGCGGCTTAATCCCCGAGGCCCTCAAAGGCAATGAGCAGTACATC.